These 14 T cell receptor beta chains originate from one sample sequenced in a study of T cell repertoires in cytomegalovirus infection. TCRdb reanalysed the reads using MiXCR and keeps one entry per CDR3 protein. The sample has a few hundred thousand distinct CDR3 sequences, about a sixth seen once; the top ten hold more than 10%. The sequenced material came from PBMCs. The source of these receptors is a human donor in good health (CMV status not recorded). Some clones in this sample may be carry-over from other donors' samples.

Ten or more counts support this clonotype. The chain has TRBV5-4 and TRBJ2-2; no clear D gene. V lost 5 bases and J lost 1, with 6 bases in between. This CDR3 region has 13 residues. In germline, CDR1 is SGHNT, CDR2 YYREEE (reference sequence). The CDR3 is CASRGENTGELFF. In DNA, the CDR3 is TGTGCCAGCAGGGGTGAGAACACCGGGGAGCTGTTTTTT.

This clonotype was seen many times. A junction end diverges from the germline sequence, so it may reflect a read error. This chain uses TRBV7-7 with TRBJ2-1, with D possibly TRBD1 on 7 matching bases. Germline V CDR1 and CDR2: SSHAT, FNYEAQ (reference sequence). The CDR3 covers 18 residues. CDR3 coding DNA: TGTGCTAGCAGCCCCATGGGGCCCGCGGGGACAGAGAAGGGTGAGCAGTTCTTC. Translating it yields CASSPMGPAGTEKGEQFF.

This clonotype has ten or more counts. The chain is built from TRBV19 and TRBJ1-5, with TRBD1 matching 10 bases. The CDR3 totals 13 residues. V lost 7 bases to trimming and J lost 4 bases; unmatched junction nucleotides: 1. Germline CDR1 LNHDA, CDR2 SQIVND (reference sequence). The DNA for the CDR3 is TGTGCCAGTATGGGACAGGGGAATCAGCCCCAGCATTTT. Translating gives CASMGQGNQPQHF. Full variable domain (missing parts from reference TRBV19 and TRBJ1-5): DGGITQSPKYLFRKEGQNVTLSCEQNLNHDAMYWYRQDPGQGLRLIYYSQIVNDFQKGDIAEGYSVSREKKESFPLTVTSAQKNPTAFYLCASMGQGNQPQHFGDGTRLSIL.

The gene calls are TRBV6-6 and TRBJ2-7; 7 bases agree with TRBD1. V was clipped by 5 bases and J by 2 bases; unmatched bases: 12. The germline gives CDR1 MNHNY, CDR2 SVGAGI (reference sequence). There are 16 residues in the CDR3. The CDR3 DNA reads TGTGCCAGCAGTAACCAAGGGGGCCTGAGGGCCTACGAGCAGTACTTC. Translating it yields CASSNQGGLRAYEQYF.

This clonotype was recorded at least ten times. V gene TRBV28 combines with J gene TRBJ2-7, with TRBD1 matching 11 bases. V lost 8 bases to trimming and J lost 5 bases; unmatched junction nucleotides: 5. CDR3 length: 13 residues. Germline CDR1 reads MDHEN; CDR2 reads SYDVKM. CDR3 region: CASSRDRGNEQYF. CDR3 sequence (DNA): TGTGCCAGCTCGAGGGACAGGGGGAACGAGCAGTACTTC.

The chain combines TRBV7-9 with TRBJ1-4; 8 bases align to TRBD1. CDR3 length: 16 residues. The V gene end was trimmed by 3 bases and the J gene end by 6 bases; junction bases not matched to a gene: 9. Germline V gene data show CDR1 as SEHNR and CDR2 as FQNEAQ (reference sequence). The CDR3 nucleotides read TGTGCCAGCAGCTTGACCGGACAGGGATATGATGAAAAACTGTTTTTT. It is translated as CASSLTGQGYDEKLFF.

V is TRBV20-1 and J is TRBJ1-5; D ambiguous. CDR1 is DFQATT, CDR2 SNEGSKA, per germline (reference sequence). Trimming stripped 3 bases from V and 3 bases from J, with 21 bases between. CDR3 length: 17 amino acids. In DNA form, the CDR3 reads TGCAGTGCTAGGTTTGTTCGCGTTGGGGAGGTCAATCAGCCCCAGCATTTT. Encoded protein: CSARFVRVGEVNQPQHF.

In its sample, this clonotype was seen many times. The chain uses TRBV7-2 and TRBJ1-6, with a tentative D call TRBD1 (6 bases). Germline V CDR1 and CDR2: SGHTA, FQGNSA. V lost 1 base to trimming and J lost 10 bases, with 17 bases between them. The CDR3 consists of 16 residues. Here the CDR3 DNA reads TGTGCCAGCAGCTTAGTATCCGCCAGGGGCCGATCACCCCTCCACTTT. It codes for CASSLVSARGRSPLHF. Together with reference TRBV7-2 and TRBJ1-6, the CDR3 gives the full variable domain: GAGVSQSPSNKVTEKGKDVELRCDPISGHTALYWYRQSLGQGLEFLIYFQGNSAPDKSGLPSDRFSAERTGGSVSTLTIQRTQQEDSAVYLCASSLVSARGRSPLHFGNGTRLTVT.

This clonotype showed up just a few times. DNA of the CDR3: TGCAGTGCTAGTCCCCAGGCCGAGACCCAGTACTTC. Residues: CSASPQAETQYF. The rearrangement uses TRBV20-1 and TRBJ2-5; no definite D call. Trimming left V 3 bases short and J 5 bases short, with 10 bases between. The CDR3 consists of 12 residues. The germline CDR1 and CDR2 sequences are DFQATT and SNEGSKA (reference sequence).

A remark on this clonotype: Compared with germline, one end of the junction differs, possibly owing to a read error. This rearrangement joins TRBV19 to TRBJ2-3, with D possibly being TRBD2 (5 bases). CDR3 length: 15 amino acids. CDR1 and CDR2 from the germline V gene are LNHDA and SQIVND (reference sequence). The chain's CDR3 is CAGSILDVDTDTQYF. CDR3 DNA: TGTGCCGGTAGTATACTAGACGTCGATACAGATACGCAGTATTTT.

The chain employs TRBV20-1 and TRBJ2-1; perhaps TRBD2 as D (6 bases). The germline CDR1 and CDR2 sequences are DFQATT and SNEGSKA (reference sequence). V gave up 4 bases and J gave up 0 bases, with 13 bases separating them. This CDR3 contains 15 residues. This CDR3 reads CSATGTQGSYNEQFF. The CDR3 nucleotides read TGCAGTGCTACCGGGACTCAAGGCTCCTACAATGAGCAGTTCTTC.

This clonotype has at least ten counts. This rearrangement joins TRBV6-5 to TRBJ1-5; D is unresolved. Trimming removed 0 bases at V and 4 bases at J, with 10 bases between. There are 15 residues in the CDR3. CDR1 is MNHEY, CDR2 SVGAGI, per germline. The CDR3: CASSYSTAGNQPQHF. The CDR3 DNA follows: TGTGCCAGCAGTTACTCGACTGCCGGGAATCAGCCCCAGCATTTT.

There are many counts of this clonotype. V and J are TRBV7-2 and TRBJ2-7; D might be TRBD1 (6 bases). The CDR3 has 14 residues. V was shortened by 3 bases and J by 5 bases, with 14 bases between the two germline ends. From germline, CDR1 is SGHTA and CDR2 FQGNSA. Written as DNA, the CDR3 is TGTGCCAGCAGCTTTTTCGAGGGGGTCAACGAGCAGTACTTC. This codes for CASSFFEGVNEQYF.

V and J are TRBV20-1 and TRBJ1-5; 9 positions agree with TRBD1. Trimming took 3 bases from V and 6 from J; bases not matched to a gene: 9. Germline loops: CDR1 DFQATT, CDR2 SNEGSKA (reference sequence). This CDR3 has 15 amino acids. CDR3 protein: CSASRPGQGGQPQHF. CDR3 DNA: TGCAGTGCTAGCCGACCGGGACAGGGCGGTCAGCCCCAGCATTTT.